These 12 T cell receptor beta chains were all obtained from the same sample, sequenced in a study of CD8 T cells in ankylosing spondylitis. TCRdb re-analysed the 5' RACE reads in MiXCR, keeping a single row per CDR3 protein. The profile shows 300,000 to 400,000 distinct CDR3 sequences, around 15% of them singletons. The sequenced material came from blood, either unsorted or a sorted T cell fraction (not recorded which). These receptors were taken from a male donor with ankylosing spondylitis or in good health (not recorded which).

The chain has TRBV30 and TRBJ2-1, with 10 bases aligning to TRBD1. Germline V lookup: CDR1 GTSNPN, CDR2 SVGIG (reference sequence). V dropped 5 bases and J dropped 7; count of bases not matched to a gene: 2. The CDR3 runs 12 residues. The DNA of the CDR3 is TGTGCCTGGGACAGGGGGCGGAATGAGCAGTTCTTC. It encodes CAWDRGRNEQFF.

This clonotype has a handful of counts. The J gene is TRBJ1-2, the V gene TRBV20-1, with 7 bases matching TRBD1. Germline trimming cut 6 bases from V and 4 bases from J; bases unmatched to any gene: 2. This CDR3 has 11 residues. Germline CDR1 DFQATT, CDR2 SNEGSKA (reference sequence). The CDR3 reads CSAGQSYGYTF. The CDR3, as DNA: TGCAGTGCGGGACAGAGCTATGGCTACACCTTC.

This clonotype was detected only a few times. V usage is TRBV28 and J usage is TRBJ2-3, with 12 bases matching TRBD2. CDR3 length: 15 amino acids. Germline CDR1 reads MDHEN; CDR2 reads SYDVKM. V gave up 2 bases and J gave up 4 bases; unmatched junction bases: 1. The chain's CDR3 is CASSLTSGGPDTQYF. The CDR3 DNA reads TGTGCCAGCAGTTTAACTAGCGGGGGGCCAGATACGCAGTATTTT. Looking up the rest from reference TRBV28 and TRBJ2-3 gives the full variable domain: DVKVTQSSRYLVKRTGEKVFLECVQDMDHENMFWYRQDPGLGLRLIYFSYDVKMKEKGDIPEGYSVSREKKERFSLILESASTNQTSMYLCASSLTSGGPDTQYFGPGTRLTVL.

The chain combines TRBV3-1 with TRBJ2-3, with TRBD2 identical over 14 bases. The V and J ends lost 3 bases and 6 bases, in that order; junction bases with no gene match: 11. CDR3 length: 18 residues. CDR1 and CDR2 (germline): LGHDT, YNNKEL (reference sequence). CDR3 coding DNA: TGTGCCAGCAGCCACCTACCGGGGACTAGCGGGAGTCGGGATACGCAGTATTTT. This codes for CASSHLPGTSGSRDTQYF.

This chain joins TRBV29-1 and TRBJ2-3, with 7 positions matching TRBD1. Germline V CDR1 and CDR2: SQVTM, ANQGSEA. This CDR3 contains 14 residues. Trimming cost V 4 bases and J 1 base; bases outside gene matches: 5. DNA of the CDR3: TGCAGCGTTGTACGACAGGGAGGCACAGATACGCAGTATTTT. Amino acids: CSVVRQGGTDTQYF.

V is TRBV11-2 and J is TRBJ2-7, with 7 bases matching TRBD1. Looked up from germline, CDR1 is SGHAT and CDR2 is FQNNGV. V gave up 0 bases and J gave up 0 bases; unmatched junction bases: 8. This CDR3 region has 17 residues. The DNA for the CDR3 is TGTGCCAGCAGCTTAGAAACCGGACAGGCTAGCTCCTACGAGCAGTACTTC. Translating gives CASSLETGQASSYEQYF. Combining the CDR3 with reference TRBV11-2 and TRBJ2-7 gives the whole variable domain EAGVAQSPRYKIIEKRQSVAFWCNPISGHATLYWYQQILGQGPKLLIQFQNNGVVDDSQLPKDRFSAERLKGVDSTLKIQPAKLEDSAVYLCASSLETGQASSYEQYFGPGTRLTVT.

This chain uses TRBV6-5 with TRBJ2-2, with 9 positions matching TRBD1. This CDR3 spans 13 amino acids. Germline trimming cut 5 bases from V and 13 bases from J; bases unmatched to any gene: 8. Germline CDR1 reads MNHEY; CDR2 reads SVGAGI. The CDR3 DNA reads TGTGCCAGCAGTAACAATGTGGGACAGGGGCTGTTTTTT. Translated, it gives CASSNNVGQGLFF.

This chain uses TRBV7-2 with TRBJ1-1; D remains unclear. The germline V and J ends were trimmed by 5 bases and 12 bases, with 13 bases remaining between them. The CDR3 has 11 amino acids. Germline loops: CDR1 SGHTA, CDR2 FQGNSA. CDR3 DNA sequence: TGTGCCAGCAGCCCAACGAGTGGGTCTTTCTTT. Its translation is CASSPTSGSFF.

The sample holds a few counts of this clonotype. CDR3 protein: CASSFGQGVYGETQYF. The CDR3 DNA is TGTGCCAGCAGCTTTGGACAGGGGGTTTACGGAGAGACCCAGTACTTC. The J gene is TRBJ2-5, the V gene TRBV7-9; 10 bases fit TRBD1. CDR1 is SEHNR and CDR2 is FQNEAQ in the germline V gene (reference sequence). The CDR3 length is 16 residues. The ends lost 3 bases at V and 4 bases at J; junction bases unmatched: 8.

This clonotype was observed many times. This rearrangement joins TRBV11-2 to TRBJ1-3; TRBD1 is a possible D gene (6 bases). Germline V gene sequence: CDR1 SGHAT, CDR2 FQNNGV. V gave up 1 base and J gave up 0 bases, with 10 bases separating them. This CDR3 is built from 16 residues. CDR3: CASSLGGTSSGNTIYF. CDR3 sequence (DNA): TGTGCCAGCAGCTTAGGTGGGACAAGCTCTGGAAACACCATATATTTT. The variable domain in full, with the rest retrieved from reference TRBV11-2 and TRBJ1-3, is EAGVAQSPRYKIIEKRQSVAFWCNPISGHATLYWYQQILGQGPKLLIQFQNNGVVDDSQLPKDRFSAERLKGVDSTLKIQPAKLEDSAVYLCASSLGGTSSGNTIYFGEGSWLTVV.

Concerning this clonotype itself: A single base separates this from a much larger clone, so it may be a read error. This chain joins TRBV5-1 and TRBJ2-1; 8 nucleotides align to TRBD2. Trimming took 2 bases from V and 5 from J; bases not matched to a gene: 6. There are 15 residues in the CDR3. The germline V gene has CDR1 SGHRS and CDR2 YFSETQ. The CDR3 loop reads CASSFPSGSHNEQFF. CDR3 sequence (DNA): TGCGCCAGCAGCTTTCCTAGCGGGTCCCACAATGAGCAGTTCTTC.

The chain couples TRBV7-2 to TRBJ2-1; 12 bases fit TRBD2. V lost 2 bases to trimming and J lost 8 bases; unmatched junction nucleotides: 10. Germline V gene sequence: CDR1 SGHTA, CDR2 FQGNSA. The CDR3 has 17 residues. The CDR3 protein is CASSLSTSGRLADEQFF. CDR3 nucleotides: TGTGCCAGCAGCTTAAGTACTAGCGGGAGGTTAGCCGATGAGCAGTTCTTC.